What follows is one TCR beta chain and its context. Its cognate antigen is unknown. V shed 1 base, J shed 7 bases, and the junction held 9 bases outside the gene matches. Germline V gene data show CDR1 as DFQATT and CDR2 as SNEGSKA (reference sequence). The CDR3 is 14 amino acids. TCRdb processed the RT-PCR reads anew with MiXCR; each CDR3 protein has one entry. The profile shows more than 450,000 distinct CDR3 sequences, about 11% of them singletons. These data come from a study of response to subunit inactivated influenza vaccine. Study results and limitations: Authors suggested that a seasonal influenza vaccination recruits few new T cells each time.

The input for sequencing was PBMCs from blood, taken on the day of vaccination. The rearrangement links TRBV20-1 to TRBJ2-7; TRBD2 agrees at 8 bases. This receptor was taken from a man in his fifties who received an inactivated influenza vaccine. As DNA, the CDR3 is TGCAGTGCTAGAGGAGGACTAGCAACAGTGGAGCAGTACTTC. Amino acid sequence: CSARGGLATVEQYF.